This TCR beta chain was sequenced during a study of blood T cell repertoires in COVID-19. Study-level background: Acute and convalescent COVID-19 samples came from the United States, Italy and Spain.

Study processing details: Estimated nucleated cell counts came from reference gene primer amplification. Clones were read by immunoSEQ multiplex PCR, and TCRdb kept only the in-frame ones, dropping some. V and J calls and clone size come straight from that table; D and trimming were deduced from the DNA. Here the sample spans under 200,000 clones, about 85% being singletons. The CDR3 spans 14 residues. Germline V gene sequence: CDR1 SGHKS, CDR2 YYEKEE (reference sequence). V shed 2 bases, J shed 4 bases, and the junction held 3 bases outside the gene matches. The sequence derives from a man in his sixties with acute or convalescent COVID-19. V usage is TRBV5-5 and J usage is TRBJ2-7; 10 bases fit TRBD1. Sequencing was done on a sample of peripheral blood. CDR3 sequence: CASSFRDRGYEQYF. CDR3 nucleotides: TGTGCCAGCAGCTTCCGGGACAGGGGATACGAGCAGTACTTC.